This entry lists 24 T cell receptor beta chains sequenced from one sample in a study of human T cells and chemical hapten exposure (dated by TCRdb to the early 2020s). Libraries came from RACE. These reads were obtained on a NextSeq 500. TCRdb passed the public sequencing reads through fastp at Q25 and MiXCR, retaining productive beta sequences. All rows with the same CDR3 protein become a single entry with the most common DNA and genes. Within this sample are roughly 100,000 distinct CDR3 sequences, with roughly 10% of them counted one time only. The leading ten clones occupy around 3.1% of the sample. Taken with the paper, the label for time point translates to: pre-sensitization, week 0. The treatment or condition label of this sample denotes: therapeutic diphenylcyclopropenone sensitization with weekly scalp DPC. The source material was whole blood, sampled in connection with sensitization to the hapten diphenylcyclopropenone (DPC). These receptors all stem from a woman aged 60-75 years with alopecia areata. Some clones in this sample may be carry-over from other donors' samples.

At least ten counts were recorded for this clonotype. The chain carries TRBV5-1 and TRBJ1-2; TRBD1 matches at 10 bases. In germline, CDR1 is SGHRS, CDR2 YFSETQ. V gave up 4 bases and J gave up 7 bases; unmatched junction bases: 7. This CDR3 region has 14 residues. In DNA form, the CDR3 reads TGCGCCAGCAGCCCGGGACAGGGGCCGGCTGGCTACACCTTC. Encoded protein: CASSPGQGPAGYTF.

This clonotype was detected ten times or more. The chain links TRBV6-5 to TRBJ1-2, with a tentative D call TRBD1 (6 bases). This CDR3 has 15 amino acids. V dropped 2 bases and J dropped 5 bases, with 15 bases sitting between them. Germline V lookup: CDR1 MNHEY, CDR2 SVGAGI. The DNA for the CDR3 is TGTGCCAGCAGTTACACAGGGACGCCAGTATATGGCTACACCTTC. Residues: CASSYTGTPVYGYTF.

This clonotype was seen ten or more times. The CDR3 spells CSVEQGVDTEAFF. Here the CDR3 DNA reads TGCAGCGTTGAGCAGGGAGTGGACACTGAAGCTTTCTTT. The rearrangement joins TRBV29-1 to TRBJ1-1; tentative D call: TRBD1 (5 bases). Germline V CDR1 and CDR2: SQVTM, ANQGSEA. The germline V and J ends were trimmed by 3 bases and 3 bases, with 11 bases remaining between them. This CDR3 spans 13 amino acids.

This sequence joins TRBV11-2 and TRBJ2-1, with 8 bases fitting TRBD2. Germline V CDR1 and CDR2: SGHAT, FQNNGV. The junction had 13 bases not matched to a gene; V was cut back by 5 bases and J by 10 bases. CDR3 length equals 15 residues. The CDR3 DNA is TGTGCCAGCAGCATTGGTCCGGGACTAGGGTCAGAGCAGTTCTTC. Translation gives CASSIGPGLGSEQFF.

This clonotype showed up just a few times. The chain employs TRBV20-1 and TRBJ1-1; a possible D gene is TRBD1 (5 bases). This CDR3 has 14 amino acids. The V gene lost 3 bases and the J gene lost 4 bases, with 15 bases spanning the gap. Germline CDR1 reads DFQATT; CDR2 reads SNEGSKA (reference sequence). CDR3 amino acids: CSAREVGGGTEAFF. For the CDR3, the DNA is TGCAGTGCTAGGGAAGTTGGGGGAGGCACTGAAGCTTTCTTT.

There are a few counts of this clonotype. The rearrangement uses TRBV6-1 and TRBJ1-5; 7 bases map to TRBD1. Germline CDR1 reads MNHNS; CDR2 reads SASEGT. V lost 2 bases to trimming and J lost 5 bases; unmatched junction nucleotides: 3. The CDR3 covers 14 residues. Here the CDR3 DNA reads TGTGCCAGCAGTGAACAGCAGGGGGATCAGCCCCAGCATTTT. Its protein is CASSEQQGDQPQHF.

This rearrangement joins TRBV12-3 or TRBV12-4 to TRBJ1-4; unclear D gene. Trimming removed 4 bases from V and 4 bases from J, with 4 bases in between. The CDR3 is 12 amino acids. The CDR3 loop reads CASSSSNEKLFF. For the CDR3, the DNA is TGTGCCAGCAGTTCGAGTAATGAAAAACTGTTTTTT.

Remarks on this clonotype: A far more abundant clone sits one base away, making this likely a read error. The chain employs TRBV5-1 and TRBJ2-2; perhaps TRBD1 as D (5 bases). The V end was cut by 2 bases, the J end by 1 base, with 6 bases between. From germline, CDR1 is SGHRS and CDR2 YFSETQ. The length of the CDR3 is 14 residues. This CDR3 reads CASSFTGNTGELFF. The CDR3 DNA reads as TGCGCCAGCAGCTTCACAGGGAACACCGGGGAGCTGTTTTTT.

This chain connects TRBV20-1 to TRBJ2-3; 8 bases line up with TRBD2. Looked up from germline, CDR1 is DFQATT and CDR2 is SNEGSKA (reference sequence). The CDR3 loop spans 14 amino acids. The J segment lost 6 bases and the V segment lost 5 bases, leaving 10 bases of the junction unmatched. This CDR3 is CSALTAGGIDTQYF. CDR3 bases: TGCAGTGCTCTCACGGCGGGGGGAATCGATACGCAGTATTTT.

This clonotype was counted between two and nine times. The J gene is TRBJ1-4, the V gene TRBV27; TRBD1 aligns across 7 bases. CDR1 and CDR2 from the germline V gene are MNHEY and SMNVEV (reference sequence). This CDR3 comprises 14 residues. Trimming cost V 5 bases and J 7 bases; bases outside gene matches: 7. CDR3 nucleotides: TGTGCCAGCAGTGATCAGGGGGGTGGTGAAAAACTGTTTTTT. It specifies CASSDQGGGEKLFF.

Many counts were recorded for this clonotype. CDR3 bases: TGCGCCAGCAGACTAACTTCGGGTCTGAGGACAGGACATTACAATGAGCAGTTCTTC. This encodes CASRLTSGLRTGHYNEQFF. The rearrangement joins TRBV5-1 to TRBJ2-1; 7 nucleotides match TRBD1. The CDR3 spans 19 residues. Unmatched junction bases numbered 21, after V lost 5 bases and J lost 4 bases. Germline V lookup: CDR1 SGHRS, CDR2 YFSETQ.

This chain links TRBV7-2 with TRBJ1-2, with a weak D call TRBD1 (6 bases). Germline CDR1 SGHTA, CDR2 FQGNSA. V was shortened by 2 bases and J by 8 bases, with 24 bases between the two germline ends. This CDR3 spans 17 amino acids. This CDR3 reads CASSLIGPPGAPAGYTF. The DNA for the CDR3 is TGTGCCAGCAGCTTAATAGGCCCCCCGGGGGCGCCGGCAGGCTACACCTTC.

This clonotype has just a few counts. The gene calls are TRBV20-1 and TRBJ1-1; no clear D gene. Germline CDR1 DFQATT, CDR2 SNEGSKA (reference sequence). The V gene lost 3 bases and the J gene lost 0 bases, with 8 bases spanning the gap. The CDR3 has 13 amino acids. CDR3 in DNA: TGCAGTGCTAGGGCCCAGTTGAACACTGAAGCTTTCTTT. Translating it yields CSARAQLNTEAFF.

The chain couples TRBV7-7 to TRBJ2-2; possible D gene TRBD1, 7 bases. CDR1 is SSHAT, CDR2 FNYEAQ, per germline (reference sequence). The CDR3 has 13 residues. CDR3 nucleotide sequence: TGTGCTGGCAGCTCAGGGGGGACCGGGGAGCTGTTTTTT. Its protein product is CAGSSGGTGELFF.

This clonotype occurred a few times. The chain links TRBV2 to TRBJ2-7; D gene ambiguous. The V gene lost 3 bases and the J gene lost 5 bases, with 8 bases spanning the gap. CDR1 and CDR2 (germline): SNHLY, FYNNEI. The CDR3 totals 12 residues. The CDR3 DNA follows: TGTGCCAGCAGTGACCCCCCGAACGAGCAGTACTTC. Residues: CASSDPPNEQYF. The variable domain in full, completed from reference TRBV2 and TRBJ2-7, reads EPEVTQTPSHQVTQMGQEVILRCVPISNHLYFYWYRQILGQKVEFLVSFYNNEISEKSEIFDDQFSVERPDGSNFTLKIRSTKLEDSAMYFCASSDPPNEQYFGPGTRLTVT.

There are many counts of this clonotype. The V and J genes are TRBV10-3 and TRBJ2-1, with D maybe TRBD2 (6 bases). Germline values: CDR1 ENHRY, CDR2 SYGVKD. V dropped 6 bases and J dropped 0 bases, with 9 bases sitting between them. The CDR3 contains 14 residues. The CDR3 DNA reads TGTGCCATCAGCCGGGGGAGCTCCTACAATGAGCAGTTCTTC. Translation: CAISRGSSYNEQFF.

This clonotype was detected many times. The rearrangement joins TRBV7-9 to TRBJ1-3; D is unresolved. CDR1 SEHNR and CDR2 FQNEAQ come from the germline V gene (reference sequence). V was shortened by 5 bases and J by 3 bases, with 14 bases between the two germline ends. The CDR3 sequence is 15 residues long. CDR3 loop: CASSPKIRLGNTIYF. The DNA for the CDR3 is TGTGCCAGCAGCCCAAAGATCCGCCTTGGAAACACCATATATTTT.

This clonotype occurred a few times. This chain links TRBV2 with TRBJ2-7, with D possibly called TRBD1 or TRBD2 (5 bases each). In germline, CDR1 is SNHLY, CDR2 FYNNEI. The V and J ends lost 3 bases and 4 bases respectively, with 13 bases between them. The CDR3 is 14 amino acids. This CDR3 is CASSDWGSGYEQYF. The DNA of the CDR3 is TGTGCCAGCAGTGACTGGGGGTCTGGGTACGAGCAGTACTTC.

This clonotype was observed a few times. The V call is TRBV12-3 or TRBV12-4, the J call TRBJ2-4; either TRBD1 or TRBD2 may supply D (6 bases each). This CDR3 is built from 14 residues. Trimming pared 6 bases from V and 5 bases from J, leaving 14 bases between. The CDR3 nucleotides read TGTGCCAGCAGCCCCTTTGGGGGGCAAAACATTCAGTACTTC. Translating gives CASSPFGGQNIQYF.

This clonotype occurred a few times. The chain has TRBV11-3 and TRBJ2-1; D perhaps matches TRBD1 (5 bases). The CDR3 has 13 residues. Germline V CDR1 and CDR2: SGHNT, YENEEA. Deletions cut 4 bases from V and 6 bases from J, with 10 bases between. In DNA, the CDR3 is TGTGCCAGCAGCTCCCTCGACAGCAATGAGCAGTTCTTC. Protein sequence: CASSSLDSNEQFF.

This clonotype showed up many times. The chain links TRBV5-6 to TRBJ2-3; 13 bases are a match to TRBD2. From germline, CDR1 is SGHDT and CDR2 YYEEEE. The CDR3 spans 19 residues. V trimming: 1 base; J trimming: 2 bases; junction bases outside the gene matches: 10. The CDR3 loop reads CASSLLTSGGPKLTDTQYF. The DNA of the CDR3 is TGTGCCAGCAGCTTGTTGACTAGCGGGGGGCCTAAACTCACAGATACGCAGTATTTT.

This sequence joins TRBV5-1 and TRBJ1-3, with 7 bases aligning to TRBD1. There are 14 residues in the CDR3. The ends lost 4 bases at V and 8 bases at J; junction bases unmatched: 9. The V gene's germline CDR1 is SGHRS and CDR2 YFSETQ. Here the CDR3 reads CASSRDRGVDTIYF. Written as DNA, the CDR3 is TGCGCCAGCAGCAGGGACAGAGGGGTTGACACCATATATTTT.

This chain joins TRBV29-1 and TRBJ1-2; TRBD1 matches at 7 bases. This CDR3 spans 15 amino acids. Germline V gene sequence: CDR1 SQVTM, CDR2 ANQGSEA. The trim removed 3 bases at V and 4 bases at J, leaving 11 bases unmatched. CDR3 residues: CSVDSGQTALYGYTF. CDR3 in DNA: TGCAGCGTTGACTCGGGACAGACGGCCCTCTATGGCTACACCTTC.

This sequence joins TRBV5-1 and TRBJ2-1; the match to TRBD2 covers 9 bases. The germline gives CDR1 SGHRS, CDR2 YFSETQ. J gave up 2 bases and V 5 bases, and 2 bases lay outside the gene matches. The CDR3 extends over 14 amino acids. The CDR3: CASSSSGTYNEQFF. DNA of the CDR3: TGCGCCAGCAGTTCTAGCGGGACCTACAATGAGCAGTTCTTC.